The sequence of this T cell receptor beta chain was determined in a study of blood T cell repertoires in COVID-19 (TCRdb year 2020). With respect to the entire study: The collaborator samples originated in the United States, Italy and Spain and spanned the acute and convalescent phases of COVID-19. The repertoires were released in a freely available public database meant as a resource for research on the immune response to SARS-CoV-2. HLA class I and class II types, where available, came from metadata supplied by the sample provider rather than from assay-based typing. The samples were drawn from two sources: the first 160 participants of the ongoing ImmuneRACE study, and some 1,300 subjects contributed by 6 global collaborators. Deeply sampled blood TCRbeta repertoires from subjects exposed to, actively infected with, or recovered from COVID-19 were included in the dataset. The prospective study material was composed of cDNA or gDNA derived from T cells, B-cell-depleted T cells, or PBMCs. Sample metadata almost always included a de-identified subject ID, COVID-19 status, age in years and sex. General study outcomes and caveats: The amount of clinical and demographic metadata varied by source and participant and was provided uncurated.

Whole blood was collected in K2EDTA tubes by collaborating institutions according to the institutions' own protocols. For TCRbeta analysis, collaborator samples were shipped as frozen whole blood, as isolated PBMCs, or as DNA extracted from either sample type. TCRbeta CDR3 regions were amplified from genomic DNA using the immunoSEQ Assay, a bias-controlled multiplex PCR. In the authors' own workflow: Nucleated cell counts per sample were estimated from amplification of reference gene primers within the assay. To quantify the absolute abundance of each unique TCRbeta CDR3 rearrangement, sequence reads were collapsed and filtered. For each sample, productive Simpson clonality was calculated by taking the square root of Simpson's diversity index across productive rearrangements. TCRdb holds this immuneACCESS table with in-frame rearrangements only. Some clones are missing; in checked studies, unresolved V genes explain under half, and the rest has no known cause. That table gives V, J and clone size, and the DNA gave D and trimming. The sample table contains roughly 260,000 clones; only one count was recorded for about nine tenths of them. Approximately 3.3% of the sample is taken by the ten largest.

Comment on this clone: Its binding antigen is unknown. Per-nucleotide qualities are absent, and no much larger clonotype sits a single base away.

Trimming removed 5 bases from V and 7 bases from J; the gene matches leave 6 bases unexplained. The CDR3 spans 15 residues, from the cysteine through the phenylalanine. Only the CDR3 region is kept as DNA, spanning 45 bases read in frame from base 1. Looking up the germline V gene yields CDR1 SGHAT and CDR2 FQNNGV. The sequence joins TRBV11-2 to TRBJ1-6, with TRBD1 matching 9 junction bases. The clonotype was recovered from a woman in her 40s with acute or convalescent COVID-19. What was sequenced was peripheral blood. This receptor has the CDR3 CASSSRTGVNSPLHF. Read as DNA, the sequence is TGTGCCAGCAGCAGTAGGACAGGGGTAAATTCACCCCTCCACTTT.